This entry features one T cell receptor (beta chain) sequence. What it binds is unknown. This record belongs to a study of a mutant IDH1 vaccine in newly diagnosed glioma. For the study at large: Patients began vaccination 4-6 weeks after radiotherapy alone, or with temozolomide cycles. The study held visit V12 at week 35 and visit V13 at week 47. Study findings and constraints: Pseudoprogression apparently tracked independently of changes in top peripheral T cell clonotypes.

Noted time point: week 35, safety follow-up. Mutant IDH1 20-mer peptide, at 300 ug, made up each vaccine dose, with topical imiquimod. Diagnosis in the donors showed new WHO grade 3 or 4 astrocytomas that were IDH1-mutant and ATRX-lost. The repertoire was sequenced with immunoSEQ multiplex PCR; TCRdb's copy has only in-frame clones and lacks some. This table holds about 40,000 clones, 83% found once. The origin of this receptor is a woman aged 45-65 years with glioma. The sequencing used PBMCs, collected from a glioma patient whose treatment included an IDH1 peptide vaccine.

This CDR3 reads CASSLDSNYGYTF. The CDR3 DNA reads TGTGCCAGCAGTCTTGACAGCAACTATGGCTACACCTTC. J is TRBJ1-2 and V is TRBV28; tentatively, D is TRBD1 (5 bases). V lost 5 bases, J lost 2 bases, and 9 bases lay in between. There are 13 residues in the CDR3. The germline V gene has CDR1 MDHEN and CDR2 SYDVKM.